The next 21 T cell receptor beta chains were all read from a single sample in a study of blood T cell repertoires in COVID-19. Sequencing was performed with immunoSEQ multiplex PCR; in TCRdb, only in-frame clones are kept and a portion is missing. The table lists fewer than 250,000 clones, roughly 89% of them singletons. The sample was peripheral blood. These receptors originate from a man aged 55 to 70 who had recovered from COVID-19.

This chain connects TRBV7-9 to TRBJ1-2, with D perhaps TRBD1 (6 bases). CDR3 size: 14 residues. CDR1 and CDR2 (germline): SEHNR, FQNEAQ (reference sequence). Trimming took off 5 bases at V and 8 bases at J, with 18 bases between the two ends. The CDR3: CASSAGPRGRGYTF. The CDR3 coding sequence is TGTGCCAGCAGCGCCGGACCCAGGGGAAGAGGCTACACCTTC.

The V and J genes are TRBV2 and TRBJ2-1, with 13 bases lining up with TRBD2. The germline CDR1 and CDR2 sequences are SNHLY and FYNNEI. V gave up 2 bases and J gave up 7 bases; unmatched junction bases: 8. This CDR3 has 17 amino acids. CDR3 protein: CASSEWVLAGGENEQFF. In nucleotides, the CDR3 is TGTGCCAGCAGTGAATGGGTACTAGCGGGAGGGGAGAATGAGCAGTTCTTC.

The chain recombines TRBV18 with TRBJ1-2; D may be TRBD1 (6 bases). This CDR3 contains 14 residues. Trimming left V 2 bases short and J 3 bases short, with 10 bases between. CDR1 is KGHSH and CDR2 is LQKENI in the germline V gene. The CDR3 region is CASSPEGDYYGYTF. CDR3 in DNA: TGTGCCAGCTCACCAGAGGGGGATTACTATGGCTACACCTTC.

The chain recombines TRBV3-1 (or the pseudogene TRBV3-2) with TRBJ2-5, with 7 nucleotides matching TRBD2. Losses at the gene ends were 2 bases for V and 5 bases for J; bases not matched to a gene: 5. From germline, CDR1 is LGHDT and CDR2 YNNKEL (reference sequence). The CDR3 covers 14 residues. The CDR3 DNA reads as TGTGCCAGCAGCCAACGGACTAGTTCGGAGACCCAGTACTTC. Amino acids: CASSQRTSSETQYF.

The J gene is TRBJ1-6, the V gene TRBV12-3 or TRBV12-4, with TRBD1 as a possible D gene (5 bases). The CDR3 covers 13 residues. Between the trimmed V and J ends, which lost 8 bases and 7 bases, there was a span of 12 bases. The CDR3 reads CASVRNRNSPLHF. CDR3 nucleotide sequence: TGTGCCAGCGTAAGAAACAGGAATTCACCCCTCCACTTT.

The V call is TRBV19, the J call TRBJ2-7; D might be TRBD1 (7 bases). Per germline, CDR1 LNHDA and CDR2 SQIVND (reference sequence). The V and J ends lost 6 bases and 3 bases respectively, with 15 bases between them. The CDR3 contains 14 residues. The CDR3 sequence is CASRLGRGVYEQYF. The DNA of the CDR3 is TGTGCCAGTAGACTCGGCAGGGGGGTCTACGAGCAGTACTTC.

This chain uses TRBV6-2 or TRBV6-3 with TRBJ2-3; 11 bases align to TRBD2. The germline gives CDR1 MNHEY, CDR2 SVGEGT. V shed 4 bases, J shed 9 bases, and the junction held 3 bases outside the gene matches. This CDR3 is 13 amino acids long. The CDR3 bases are TGTGCCAGCAGTTTTAGCGGGAGGGCCACGCAGTATTTT. Protein product: CASSFSGRATQYF.

This clone occurred many times. The rearrangement joins TRBV5-4 to TRBJ1-2; 12 bases map to TRBD1. CDR3 length equals 15 residues. CDR1 is SGHNT, CDR2 YYREEE, per germline (reference sequence). The J segment lost 8 bases and the V segment lost 5 bases, leaving 10 bases of the junction unmatched. CDR3 sequence: CASSAPGQGARGYTF. The CDR3 DNA follows: TGTGCCAGCAGTGCTCCGGGACAGGGGGCGCGGGGCTACACCTTC. The variable domain in full, completed from reference TRBV5-4 and TRBJ1-2, reads ETGVTQSPTHLIKTRGQQVTLRCSSQSGHNTVSWYQQALGQGPQFIFQYYREEENGRGNFPPRFSGLQFPNYSSELNVNALELDDSALYLCASSAPGQGARGYTFGSGTRLTVV.

The chain combines TRBV6-5 with TRBJ2-7; 8 bases line up with TRBD1. The V gene end was trimmed by 0 bases and the J gene end by 5 bases; junction bases not matched to a gene: 9. Looked up from germline, CDR1 is MNHEY and CDR2 is SVGAGI. The CDR3 contains 16 residues. CDR3 DNA: TGTGCCAGCAGTTACTCGTGGACAGGGAATTCGAACGAGCAGTACTTC. Encoded protein: CASSYSWTGNSNEQYF.

This sequence joins TRBV4-1 and TRBJ2-3; 9 bases align to TRBD2. CDR3 length equals 16 residues. Per the germline V gene, CDR1 is MGHRA and CDR2 is YSYEKL. Unmatched junction bases numbered 7, after V lost 2 bases and J lost 4 bases. In DNA form, the CDR3 reads TGCGCCAGCAGCCAAATGTCTAGCGGGAATCCAGATACGCAGTATTTT. Translation: CASSQMSSGNPDTQYF.

The rearrangement joins TRBV10-1 to TRBJ2-5, with TRBD2 matching over 11 bases. The V segment lost 3 bases and the J segment 4 bases; nucleotides outside the gene matches: 4. This CDR3 comprises 15 residues. Per the germline V gene, CDR1 is WNHNN and CDR2 is SYGVQD (reference sequence). CDR3 in amino acids: CASSDLAGGLETQYF. CDR3 nucleotide sequence: TGCGCCAGCAGTGATCTAGCGGGAGGATTAGAGACCCAGTACTTC.

This clone was found once. The genes are TRBV2 and TRBJ2-7; 8 nucleotides agree with TRBD2. The CDR3 sequence is 14 residues long. The germline V gene encodes CDR1 SNHLY and CDR2 FYNNEI. Trimming took 2 bases from V and 9 from J; bases not matched to a gene: 9. Written as DNA, the CDR3 is TGTGCCAGCAGTGAACGGGGGGGGGCGCCCGTGCAGTACTTC. Encoded protein: CASSERGGAPVQYF.

The CDR3 spells CASSIGGGQNNEQFF. CDR3 coding DNA: TGTGCCAGTAGTATAGGCGGGGGGCAGAACAATGAGCAGTTCTTC. V gene TRBV19 combines with J gene TRBJ2-1, with 8 nucleotides matching TRBD2. The V segment lost 1 base and the J segment 5 bases; nucleotides outside the gene matches: 4. CDR1 and CDR2 from the germline V gene are LNHDA and SQIVND (reference sequence). The CDR3 loop spans 15 amino acids.

The V gene is TRBV18, the J gene TRBJ2-7, with 10 nucleotides matching TRBD2. The CDR3 runs 14 residues. V dropped 4 bases and J dropped 2; count of bases not matched to a gene: 2. Germline V lookup: CDR1 KGHSH, CDR2 LQKENI. The DNA for the CDR3 is TGTGCCAGCTCACGACTAGCGGGTCCCTACGAGCAGTACTTC. Its translation is CASSRLAGPYEQYF.

This clone was counted only a few times. The CDR3 bases are TGTGCCAGCAGCCCGGACGGGATCTCTGGAAACACCATATATTTT. This codes for CASSPDGISGNTIYF. The chain joins TRBV7-8 to TRBJ1-3, with D unresolved. The CDR3 is 15 amino acids. The V end was cut by 5 bases, the J end by 0 bases, with 11 bases between. CDR1 is SGHVS, CDR2 FQNEAQ, per germline.

This chain links TRBV5-8 with TRBJ1-5; 7 bases line up with TRBD1. The germline V gene encodes CDR1 SGHTS and CDR2 YDEGEE. The ends lost 0 bases at V and 0 bases at J; junction bases unmatched: 6. CDR3 size: 17 residues. CDR3 region: CASSLAGTDYSNQPQHF. The DNA for the CDR3 is TGTGCCAGCAGCTTGGCCGGGACAGACTATAGCAATCAGCCCCAGCATTTT.

This chain links TRBV4-1 with TRBJ2-3, with 10 bases that match TRBD2. The ends lost 2 bases at V and 3 bases at J; junction bases unmatched: 5. CDR1 and CDR2 from the germline V gene are MGHRA and YSYEKL. This CDR3 comprises 16 residues. CDR3 sequence reads: CASSQNSGGRTDTQYF. CDR3 DNA sequence: TGCGCCAGCAGCCAAAATAGCGGGGGGCGGACAGATACGCAGTATTTT.

The chain employs TRBV6-5 and TRBJ1-5; TRBD1 might be the D (6 bases). Trimming left V 10 bases short and J 2 bases short, with 15 bases between. Per the germline V gene, CDR1 is MNHEY and CDR2 is SVGAGI. The CDR3 has 14 amino acids. The CDR3 is CATTGDTRNQPQHF. In DNA, the CDR3 is TGTGCCACCACCGGGGACACCCGCAATCAGCCCCAGCATTTT.

V gene TRBV10-3 combines with J gene TRBJ1-2; D might be TRBD1 (5 bases). Germline CDR1 and CDR2: ENHRY and SYGVKD. V was trimmed by 10 bases and J by 8 bases, leaving 17 bases between them. This CDR3 comprises 12 residues. As DNA, the CDR3 is TGTGCCACCGCCGGGGGTGACGTGGGCTACACCTTC. It codes for CATAGGDVGYTF.

The chain links TRBV29-1 to TRBJ1-2; D unclear. The germline V gene encodes CDR1 SQVTM and CDR2 ANQGSEA. The CDR3 runs 13 residues. Trimming pared 2 bases from V and 4 bases from J, leaving 11 bases between. The CDR3 spells CSVEMQEGYGYTF. The CDR3 region has the DNA TGCAGCGTTGAAATGCAGGAAGGCTATGGCTACACCTTC.

The chain recombines TRBV10-3 with TRBJ2-1, with TRBD1 matching 10 bases. CDR3 size: 16 residues. Looked up from germline, CDR1 is ENHRY and CDR2 is SYGVKD. Unmatched junction bases numbered 6, after V lost 0 bases and J lost 7 bases. The CDR3 loop is CAISESTGQGQNEQFF. CDR3 bases: TGTGCCATCAGTGAGTCGACGGGACAGGGGCAGAATGAGCAGTTCTTC.